This T cell receptor beta chain was observed in a study of T-cell memory formation after mild COVID-19. TCRdb redid the calling of the 5' RACE reads with MiXCR, one entry per CDR3 protein. The profile shows 350,000 or so distinct CDR3 sequences, less than 25% of them singletons. The CDR3 loop spans 13 amino acids. CDR1 is SGHAT, CDR2 FQDESV, per germline (reference sequence). Trimming removed 5 bases at V and 6 bases at J, with 12 bases between. The clonotype comes from a man between 18 and 35 years old who had mild COVID-19 (a few samples of this study predate the infection). Cell type and time point are not known. The sequenced sample was PBMCs or a T cell subset sorted from them (not recorded which). J is TRBJ2-3 and V is TRBV11-1; D is uncertain. CDR3 sequence reads: CASSRQAPDTQYF. For the CDR3, the DNA is TGTGCCAGCAGCCGCCAGGCTCCTGATACGCAGTATTTT. The full variable domain, its missing parts supplied by reference TRBV11-1 and TRBJ2-3, is EAEVAQSPRYKITEKSQAVAFWCDPISGHATLYWYRQILGQGPELLVQFQDESVVDDSQLPKDRFSAERLKGVDSTLKIQPAELGDSAMYLCASSRQAPDTQYFGPGTRLTVL.